The T cell receptor beta chain described here comes from a study of blood T cell repertoires in COVID-19. This clone was seen only a few times. Clones were read by immunoSEQ multiplex PCR, and TCRdb kept only the in-frame ones, dropping some. The repertoire has roughly 330,000 clones, 70% to 90% of them found once; the top ten carry about 9.4%. The sequence was obtained from a young woman who had recovered from COVID-19. The source material was PBMCs or T cells enriched from blood (not recorded which).

The CDR3 protein is CASSEGAGELFF. The CDR3 DNA is TGTGCCAGCAGCGAGGGGGCCGGGGAGCTGTTTTTT. The rearrangement uses TRBV9 and TRBJ2-2, with D possibly TRBD1 on 6 matching bases. The CDR3 length is 12 residues. Trimming took off 3 bases at V and 6 bases at J, with 6 bases between the two ends. Germline CDR1 and CDR2: SGDLS and YYNGEE. Supplemented by reference TRBV9 and TRBJ2-2, the full variable domain reads DSGVTQTPKHLITATGQRVTLRCSPRSGDLSVYWYQQSLDQGLQFLIQYYNGEERAKGNILERFSAQQFPDLHSELNLSSLELGDSALYFCASSEGAGELFFGEGSRLTVL.